This is a list of T cell receptor beta chains from one sample in a study of blood T cell repertoires in COVID-19. Only in-frame clones appear in the TCRdb table, and some are missing; sequencing was by immunoSEQ multiplex PCR. This table holds around 70,000 clones, about 83% found once. Sequencing used peripheral blood. The receptors stem from a man between 65 and 85 years old with acute or convalescent COVID-19. Both conserved end residues are part of each CDR3. The order of the fields is V gene, D gene, CDR3 protein. A D gene is named only where the DNA matches it firmly.

TRBV7-2 | TRBD1 | CASSALQGVRRGYTF
TRBV5-6 | TRBD2 | CASRALVSGSDYEQYF
TRBV11-1 | TRBD1 | CASSTQGGNTEAFF
TRBV29-1 | NA | CSVVQNTEAFF
TRBV30 | NA | CAWRNRGSGANVLTF
TRBV6-2/TRBV6-3 | NA | CASSYGGWINEQFF
TRBV29-1 | TRBD1 | CSVGQGVDQPQHF
TRBV6-5 | TRBD2 | CASSYETSGNNEQFF
TRBV6-4 | TRBD1 | CASSETGNSPLHF
TRBV27 | TRBD1 | CASGQGDQPQHF
TRBV5-1 | NA | CASTPGADTDTQYF
TRBV5-1 | TRBD1 | CASSLVGTAMNTEAFF
TRBV18 | TRBD1 | CASSPMALTGGASDEQYF
TRBV7-2 | NA | CASSHSRQVANEQYF
TRBV5-6 | NA | CASSLEARGQPQHF
TRBV27 | TRBD2 | CASSFFGLAGSYHTDTQYF
TRBV18 | NA | CASSSNRDQPQHF
TRBV29-1 | TRBD1 | CSASTGLNYGYTF
TRBV13 | NA | CASSFQGPDTQYF
TRBV19 | NA | CASTLREGGSYNEQFF
TRBV6-6 | NA | CASSYFGGEDGYTF
TRBV6-5 | NA | CASSYFRGANYGYTF
TRBV7-8 | TRBD1 | CASSSRTGFTEAFF
TRBV5-1 | TRBD1 | CASRSTGGQETQYF
TRBV5-1 | NA | CASAGEMNTEAFF
TRBV19 | NA | CASIPTEYSNQPQHF
TRBV14 | NA | CASSQGSHSTLETQYF
TRBV11-3 | NA | CASSSYRGFNQPQHF
TRBV18 | TRBD2 | CASSFQRGSTDTQYF
TRBV5-1 | NA | CASSLPSTDTQYF
TRBV6-6 | NA | CASSYEGIQPQHF
TRBV28 | NA | CASSLAGISGGNEQFF
TRBV19 | NA | CASSITRILSNYGYTF
TRBV7-2 | TRBD2 | CASSKLAETYEQYF
TRBV2 | NA | CASSEQGNTGELFF
TRBV30 | TRBD2 | CAWSSPSGAGGGQYF
TRBV7-7 | TRBD2 | CASKGGPYNEQFF
TRBV12-3/TRBV12-4 | NA | CASSFVGGSEQFF
TRBV5-1 | TRBD1 | CASSARDRVGYTF
TRBV18 | NA | CASSQQQPGHRTGELFF
TRBV7-6 | NA | CASSLAVIGDREAFF
TRBV5-8 | TRBD1 | CASSRGQVGNEQFF
TRBV30 | NA | CALAPGSDNEQFF
TRBV7-9 | TRBD2 | CASRRTSGINEQFF
TRBV19 | NA | CASRAVPGPQHF
TRBV3-1/TRBV3-2 | TRBD1 | CASSLGTGLAEQYF
TRBV4-1 | NA | CASSLPDSLGGNTIYF
TRBV11-2 | NA | CASTPFSYYNEQFF
TRBV29-1 | NA | CSVEARNTQYF
TRBV9 | TRBD1 | CASRRDSSYNEQFF
TRBV28 | NA | CASSSQVYGYTF
TRBV10-3 | NA | CAIPGGRGMDTGELFF
TRBV29-1 | NA | CSVWGGRTNTEAFF
TRBV9 | NA | CASSVTDETQYF